This TCR beta chain appears in the sequencing data of a study of blood T cell repertoires in COVID-19. About the study: Acute-phase and convalescent COVID-19 samples originated in the United States, Italy and Spain.

As originally analysed: Quantification of nucleated cells was approximated via reference gene primer amplification. Measured with immunoSEQ multiplex PCR; TCRdb has only the in-frame clones, and not every one. V, J and clone size reflect that table, while D and trimming were determined from the DNA. This sample has 250,000 to 300,000 clones, with 84% found just once. The CDR3 consists of 18 residues. CDR1 and CDR2 from the germline V gene are SEHNR and FQNEAQ (reference sequence). V was clipped by 2 bases and J by 2 bases; unmatched bases: 11. Participants' own reports of clinical history determined their cohort assignment.

The V gene is TRBV7-9, the J gene TRBJ2-3, with 9 bases identical to TRBD2. Sequencing input: PBMCs or T cells enriched from blood (not recorded which). This sequence originates from a man aged 30 to 39 with acute COVID-19. The CDR3 reads CASSLLHPLAGLTDTQYF. The CDR3 region has the DNA TGTGCCAGCAGCTTACTACATCCCCTAGCGGGACTCACAGATACGCAGTATTTT. Supplemented by reference TRBV7-9 and TRBJ2-3, the full variable domain reads DTGVSQNPRHKITKRGQNVTFRCDPISEHNRLYWYRQTLGQGPEFLTYFQNEAQLEKSRLLSDRFSAERPKGSFSTLEIQRTEQGDSAMYLCASSLLHPLAGLTDTQYFGPGTRLTVL.